The 18 T cell receptor beta chains reported below all come from one sample, sequenced in a study of blood T cell repertoires in COVID-19 (dated by TCRdb to 2020 to 2021). Libraries were built with the immunoSEQ multiplex PCR assay. TCRdb provides this immuneACCESS table in a form limited to in-frame rearrangements. Some clones are lacking; in checked studies, under half of them reflect an unresolved V gene, and why the rest are absent is not known. The sample data list roughly 140,000 clones, and 70% to 90% of these were observed just once. About 6.1% of the sample is in the top ten clones. The sequencing input was PBMCs or T cells enriched from blood (not recorded which). Every receptor here comes from a woman aged 40 to 50 who had recovered from COVID-19.

The chain joins TRBV2 to TRBJ1-2; 8 bases align to TRBD1. The CDR3 length is 13 residues. V gave up 8 bases and J gave up 6 bases; unmatched junction bases: 8. Germline CDR1 reads SNHLY; CDR2 reads FYNNEI. CDR3 in amino acids: CASVDREEDGYTF. Here the CDR3 DNA reads TGTGCCAGCGTGGACAGGGAAGAGGATGGCTACACCTTC.

The V gene is TRBV19, the J gene TRBJ1-3, with 9 positions matching TRBD1. The junction had 1 base not matched to a gene; V was cut back by 7 bases and J by 0 bases. This CDR3 contains 14 residues. CDR1 and CDR2 (germline): LNHDA, SQIVND (reference sequence). CDR3 sequence reads: CASKDRGSGNTIYF. CDR3 bases: TGTGCCAGTAAGGACAGGGGCTCTGGAAACACCATATATTTT.

The V call is TRBV6-1, the J call TRBJ2-2; TRBD2 agrees at 7 bases. The CDR3 has 19 amino acids. J was trimmed by 4 bases and V by 1 base; bases with no gene match: 15. Germline CDR1 is MNHNS and CDR2 is SASEGT. This CDR3 reads CASSEEQPGRGLGTGELFF. Here the CDR3 DNA reads TGTGCCAGCAGTGAAGAACAACCCGGGCGGGGGTTGGGCACCGGGGAGCTGTTTTTT.

V usage is TRBV9 and J usage is TRBJ2-3; a weak D match, TRBD2 (7 bases). The length of the CDR3 is 16 residues. The V and J ends lost 4 bases and 4 bases respectively, with 19 bases between them. Germline CDR1 is SGDLS and CDR2 is YYNGEE. This CDR3 is CASSPRGGGSADTQYF. Written as DNA, the CDR3 is TGTGCCAGCAGCCCTCGAGGGGGGGGGTCCGCAGATACGCAGTATTTT.

V and J are TRBV5-6 and TRBJ2-3, with 8 bases lining up with TRBD1. This CDR3 has 15 residues. With V trimmed by 4 bases and J by 5 bases, 9 bases remained unmatched. Per germline, CDR1 SGHDT and CDR2 YYEEEE. CDR3: CASSPRGTGGDTQYF. The CDR3 DNA is TGTGCCAGCAGCCCCCGCGGGACAGGTGGAGATACGCAGTATTTT.

The rearrangement joins TRBV5-1 to TRBJ2-5; TRBD1 is a possible D gene (6 bases). This CDR3 has 14 amino acids. CDR1 is SGHRS and CDR2 is YFSETQ in the germline V gene. V lost 1 base and J lost 4, with 11 bases in between. CDR3: CASSLSGVGETQYF. CDR3 DNA: TGCGCCAGCAGCTTGTCAGGGGTTGGAGAGACCCAGTACTTC.

The CDR3 spells CASSLGQGNTQYF. CDR3 nucleotides: TGTGCCAGCAGCTTGGGGCAGGGAAATACGCAGTATTTT. The gene calls are TRBV5-6 and TRBJ2-3, with D possibly matching TRBD1 (5 bases). Trimming shortened V by 0 bases and J by 7 bases, and 9 bases separated the two germline ends. The CDR3 contains 13 residues. Germline V gene sequence: CDR1 SGHDT, CDR2 YYEEEE. The full variable domain, rest sourced from reference TRBV5-6 and TRBJ2-3, is DAGVTQSPTHLIKTRGQQVTLRCSPKSGHDTVSWYQQALGQGPQFIFQYYEEEERQRGNFPDRFSGHQFPNYSSELNVNALLLGDSALYLCASSLGQGNTQYFGPGTRLTVL.

This clone appeared a single time. The gene calls are TRBV5-3 and TRBJ2-2, with 11 bases identical to TRBD2. TRBV5-3 qualifies as an ORF whose function is uncertain. The CDR3 is 19 amino acids. With V trimmed by 0 bases and J by 1 base, 8 bases remained unmatched. The CDR3 here is CARSLAPSGGLRNTGELFF. CDR3 in DNA: TGTGCCAGAAGCTTGGCCCCTAGCGGGGGGCTCCGGAACACCGGGGAGCTGTTTTTT.

The genes are TRBV11-3 and TRBJ2-2, with 10 bases fitting TRBD2. Germline V gives CDR1 SGHNT, CDR2 YENEEA. V was clipped by 5 bases and J by 4 bases; unmatched bases: 10. There are 17 residues in the CDR3. In DNA, the CDR3 is TGTGCCAGCAGCCCGCTAGGAGCGGGGGGGGTCACCGGGGAGCTGTTTTTT. Translated: CASSPLGAGGVTGELFF.

The chain carries TRBV2 and TRBJ1-1, with 9 nucleotides matching TRBD1. V gave up 8 bases and J gave up 10 bases; unmatched junction bases: 20. Germline-derived CDR1 and CDR2 are SNHLY and FYNNEI. CDR3 length: 16 amino acids. The CDR3 is CASRWSREGQGKGAFF. CDR3 DNA: TGTGCCAGCCGATGGAGTAGAGAGGGACAGGGCAAGGGAGCTTTCTTT. Drawing the rest from reference TRBV2 and TRBJ1-1, the complete variable domain is EPEVTQTPSHQVTQMGQEVILRCVPISNHLYFYWYRQILGQKVEFLVSFYNNEISEKSEIFDDQFSVERPDGSNFTLKIRSTKLEDSAMYFCASRWSREGQGKGAFFGQGTRLTVV.

The gene calls are TRBV6-2 or TRBV6-3 and TRBJ1-2; TRBD1 matches 8 bases. Germline V lookup: CDR1 MNHEY, CDR2 SVGEGT. CDR3 length: 17 residues. The trim removed 0 bases at V and 2 bases at J, leaving 8 bases unmatched. The CDR3 sequence: CASSYSRRTGSNYGYTF. The CDR3 nucleotides are TGTGCCAGCAGTTACTCGAGGCGGACAGGGTCGAACTATGGCTACACCTTC.

This sequence joins TRBV7-9 and TRBJ1-1, with TRBD1 identical over 8 bases. Germline lookup yields CDR1 SEHNR and CDR2 FQNEAQ (reference sequence). The CDR3 sequence is 13 residues long. J lost 8 bases, V lost 6 bases, and 8 bases had no gene match. As DNA, the CDR3 is TGTGCCAGCAGTTCAACTAGACAGGGGGAAGCTTTCTTT. Amino acids: CASSSTRQGEAFF.

This clone has just one count. The chain joins TRBV6-5 to TRBJ1-4; TRBD1 matches 9 bases. CDR3 length: 12 amino acids. Germline V gives CDR1 MNHEY, CDR2 SVGAGI. Trimming at V came to 6 bases and at J to 11 bases, leaving 4 bases not matched to a gene. CDR3 sequence (DNA): TGTGCCAGCAGCCCCGGGACAGGGAAACTGTTTTTT. Protein sequence: CASSPGTGKLFF.

The chain recombines TRBV5-4 with TRBJ2-4, with 10 bases lining up with TRBD1. Trimming cost V 1 base and J 5 bases; bases outside gene matches: 3. The CDR3 consists of 15 residues. Looked up from germline, CDR1 is SGHNT and CDR2 is YYREEE (reference sequence). The chain's CDR3 is CASSLQGTGENIQYF. The CDR3 DNA sequence: TGTGCCAGCAGCTTGCAGGGGACAGGGGAAAACATTCAGTACTTC.

The rearrangement joins TRBV6-5 to TRBJ2-2; D not certain. CDR3 size: 14 residues. Germline loops: CDR1 MNHEY, CDR2 SVGAGI. V was shortened by 6 bases and J by 4 bases, with 12 bases between the two germline ends. CDR3 loop: CASRPSGSTGELFF. DNA of the CDR3: TGTGCCAGCAGGCCTTCGGGTTCCACCGGGGAGCTGTTTTTT.

J is TRBJ1-2 and V is TRBV18; the D gene is possibly TRBD1 (5 bases). Per germline, CDR1 KGHSH and CDR2 LQKENI. The CDR3 totals 14 residues. Trimming pared 6 bases from V and 2 bases from J, leaving 13 bases between. Here the CDR3 DNA reads TGTGCCAGCTCTCTAAGGGCAGGGAACTATGGCTACACCTTC. This gives the protein CASSLRAGNYGYTF.

J is TRBJ1-6 and V is TRBV2; 7 positions match TRBD1. The CDR3 spans 15 residues. With 7 bases clipped from V and 10 bases from J, the junction kept 13 bases outside the gene matches. The germline gives CDR1 SNHLY, CDR2 FYNNEI. CDR3 DNA: TGTGCCAGCACTCCGGCGGGGCAGGGGGTCTCACCCCTCCACTTT. Translating it yields CASTPAGQGVSPLHF. The full variable domain, completed using reference TRBV2 and TRBJ1-6, is EPEVTQTPSHQVTQMGQEVILRCVPISNHLYFYWYRQILGQKVEFLVSFYNNEISEKSEIFDDQFSVERPDGSNFTLKIRSTKLEDSAMYFCASTPAGQGVSPLHFGNGTRLTVT.

The CDR3 reads CASSYRRDRGRYEQYF. DNA of the CDR3: TGTGCCAGCAGTTACCGACGGGACAGGGGACGTTACGAGCAGTACTTC. This chain links TRBV6-2 or TRBV6-3 with TRBJ2-7, with 10 positions matching TRBD1. With V trimmed by 2 bases and J by 4 bases, 8 bases remained unmatched. CDR3 length equals 16 residues. The V gene's germline CDR1 is MNHEY and CDR2 SVGEGT.